The T cell receptor beta chain described here comes from a study of T cell changes during pregnancy in multiple sclerosis (dated by TCRdb to the late 2010s). Regarding the research as a whole: The study looked at changes in the T cell repertoire across pregnancy in women with multiple sclerosis.

To prepare the library, the immunoSEQ multiplex PCR assay was applied. The source is immuneACCESS, and TCRdb retained only in-frame sequences with V and J called. Part of the clones is not carried over; for the studies checked, unresolved V genes explain less than half of this, and the remainder is unexplained. This sample is represented by roughly 110,000 clones; under 95% of them were singletons. The top ten clones comprise 1.6% of the sample. On this clone: The antigen it binds to is not known. One base away there is no much larger clone; base qualities are not given.

CDR1 and CDR2 are drawn from the germline V gene: SQVTM, ANQGSEA. The cysteine opens and the phenylalanine closes a CDR3 of 13 amino acids. CDR3 DNA only is kept here, 39 bases in frame from base 1. A distance of 15 bases separates the germline ends of V and J, which lose 2 bases and 8 bases respectively. The receptor chain draws on TRBV29-1 and TRBJ1-2; the D gene remains uncertain. This clonotype was obtained from a female donor with multiple sclerosis, enrolled in a pregnancy study. Specimen: peripheral blood, collected before pregnancy. CDR3 protein: CSVESKVEEGYTF. The DNA reads TGCAGCGTTGAATCTAAGGTGGAGGAGGGCTACACCTTC. Reference TRBV29-1 and TRBJ1-2 genes cover what lies past the CDR3, so the full variable domain is SAVISQKPSRDICQRGTSLTIQCQVDSQVTMMFWYRQQPGQSLTLIATANQGSEATYESGFVIDKFPISRPNLTFSTLTVSNMSPEDSSIYLCSVESKVEEGYTFGSGTRLTVV.